These T cell receptor beta chains were read from a single sample in a study of cytomegalovirus exposure and HLA in healthy donors. Assay: immunoSEQ multiplex PCR; the TCRdb copy retains only in-frame clones and omits some. Of about 280,000 clones listed, roughly 88% were seen once; the top ten hold 0.92%. Sequenced input: PBMCs. These receptors were obtained from a woman aged 18-35 years in good health and CMV-seronegative. CDR3s include the opening cysteine and the closing phenylalanine or tryptophan.

TRBJ2-1 TRBV9 CASSRTGRAYNEQFF
TRBJ2-7 TRBV30 CAWSTQRQTYEQYF
TRBJ2-1 TRBV11-3 CASSLGGSSYNEQFF
TRBJ2-7 TRBV6-5 CASSYRRRDEQYF
TRBJ2-1 TRBV5-4 CASSLKAGGPNEQFF
TRBJ1-4 TRBV10-3 CAISDSGGANEKLFF
TRBJ2-5 TRBV9 CASSVDGLTGTQYF
TRBJ2-7 TRBV5-1 CASSFLNPGQGLDEQYF
TRBJ2-1 TRBV18 CASSQTSGENNEQFF
TRBJ1-2 TRBV18 CASSPQQGTGYTF
TRBJ2-7 TRBV27 CASSFFGTDKSYEQYF
TRBJ1-2 TRBV6-1 CASSVRDSYGYTF
TRBJ1-6 TRBV19 CASSPRTGDNSPLHF
TRBJ2-2 TRBV30 CAWSVSGRHTGELFF
TRBJ2-5 TRBV9 CASSVGDGWAAGKKETQYF
TRBJ2-7 TRBV27 CASSLKGQGAFEQYF
TRBJ1-6 TRBV13 CASSPGDRGRYNSPLHF
TRBJ2-3 TRBV10-1 CASSDYRDNTDTQYF
TRBJ2-2 TRBV9 CASSASVTGELFF
TRBJ1-2 TRBV6-4 CASSDSTGGPYGYTF
TRBJ2-1 TRBV7-8 CASSLEAGGSYNEQFF
TRBJ1-5 TRBV6-1 CASSDPLGGQPQHF
TRBJ2-7 TRBV7-2 CASSKLAGDSYEQYF
TRBJ1-1 TRBV7-8 CASSLVQGNTEAFF
TRBJ2-5 TRBV7-6 CASSLAPGSQETQYF
TRBJ2-3 TRBV9 CASSTSGRETDTQYF
TRBJ2-7 TRBV30 CAWSGGDRAYEQYF
TRBJ2-7 TRBV6-1 CASSETGQVWFEQYF
TRBJ2-7 TRBV28 CASNLAGSSYEQYF
TRBJ1-5 TRBV27 CASSRGRTVGYQPQHF
TRBJ2-7 TRBV7-3 CASSPGTGLPHEQYF
TRBJ2-2 TRBV5-1 CASRLRGTNTGELFF
TRBJ1-2 TRBV5-4 CASRPERTGARSYGYTF
TRBJ1-5 TRBV7-6 CASSLGGGNQPQHF
TRBJ2-5 TRBV2 CASSRGSGSQETQYF
TRBJ2-3 TRBV9 CASSVDGSGYTDTQYF
TRBJ2-7 TRBV7-9 CASSTTGGSYEQYF
TRBJ2-1 TRBV27 CASRPTGLAGMGRWYEQFF
TRBJ1-4 TRBV19 CASSQGTEATRLFF